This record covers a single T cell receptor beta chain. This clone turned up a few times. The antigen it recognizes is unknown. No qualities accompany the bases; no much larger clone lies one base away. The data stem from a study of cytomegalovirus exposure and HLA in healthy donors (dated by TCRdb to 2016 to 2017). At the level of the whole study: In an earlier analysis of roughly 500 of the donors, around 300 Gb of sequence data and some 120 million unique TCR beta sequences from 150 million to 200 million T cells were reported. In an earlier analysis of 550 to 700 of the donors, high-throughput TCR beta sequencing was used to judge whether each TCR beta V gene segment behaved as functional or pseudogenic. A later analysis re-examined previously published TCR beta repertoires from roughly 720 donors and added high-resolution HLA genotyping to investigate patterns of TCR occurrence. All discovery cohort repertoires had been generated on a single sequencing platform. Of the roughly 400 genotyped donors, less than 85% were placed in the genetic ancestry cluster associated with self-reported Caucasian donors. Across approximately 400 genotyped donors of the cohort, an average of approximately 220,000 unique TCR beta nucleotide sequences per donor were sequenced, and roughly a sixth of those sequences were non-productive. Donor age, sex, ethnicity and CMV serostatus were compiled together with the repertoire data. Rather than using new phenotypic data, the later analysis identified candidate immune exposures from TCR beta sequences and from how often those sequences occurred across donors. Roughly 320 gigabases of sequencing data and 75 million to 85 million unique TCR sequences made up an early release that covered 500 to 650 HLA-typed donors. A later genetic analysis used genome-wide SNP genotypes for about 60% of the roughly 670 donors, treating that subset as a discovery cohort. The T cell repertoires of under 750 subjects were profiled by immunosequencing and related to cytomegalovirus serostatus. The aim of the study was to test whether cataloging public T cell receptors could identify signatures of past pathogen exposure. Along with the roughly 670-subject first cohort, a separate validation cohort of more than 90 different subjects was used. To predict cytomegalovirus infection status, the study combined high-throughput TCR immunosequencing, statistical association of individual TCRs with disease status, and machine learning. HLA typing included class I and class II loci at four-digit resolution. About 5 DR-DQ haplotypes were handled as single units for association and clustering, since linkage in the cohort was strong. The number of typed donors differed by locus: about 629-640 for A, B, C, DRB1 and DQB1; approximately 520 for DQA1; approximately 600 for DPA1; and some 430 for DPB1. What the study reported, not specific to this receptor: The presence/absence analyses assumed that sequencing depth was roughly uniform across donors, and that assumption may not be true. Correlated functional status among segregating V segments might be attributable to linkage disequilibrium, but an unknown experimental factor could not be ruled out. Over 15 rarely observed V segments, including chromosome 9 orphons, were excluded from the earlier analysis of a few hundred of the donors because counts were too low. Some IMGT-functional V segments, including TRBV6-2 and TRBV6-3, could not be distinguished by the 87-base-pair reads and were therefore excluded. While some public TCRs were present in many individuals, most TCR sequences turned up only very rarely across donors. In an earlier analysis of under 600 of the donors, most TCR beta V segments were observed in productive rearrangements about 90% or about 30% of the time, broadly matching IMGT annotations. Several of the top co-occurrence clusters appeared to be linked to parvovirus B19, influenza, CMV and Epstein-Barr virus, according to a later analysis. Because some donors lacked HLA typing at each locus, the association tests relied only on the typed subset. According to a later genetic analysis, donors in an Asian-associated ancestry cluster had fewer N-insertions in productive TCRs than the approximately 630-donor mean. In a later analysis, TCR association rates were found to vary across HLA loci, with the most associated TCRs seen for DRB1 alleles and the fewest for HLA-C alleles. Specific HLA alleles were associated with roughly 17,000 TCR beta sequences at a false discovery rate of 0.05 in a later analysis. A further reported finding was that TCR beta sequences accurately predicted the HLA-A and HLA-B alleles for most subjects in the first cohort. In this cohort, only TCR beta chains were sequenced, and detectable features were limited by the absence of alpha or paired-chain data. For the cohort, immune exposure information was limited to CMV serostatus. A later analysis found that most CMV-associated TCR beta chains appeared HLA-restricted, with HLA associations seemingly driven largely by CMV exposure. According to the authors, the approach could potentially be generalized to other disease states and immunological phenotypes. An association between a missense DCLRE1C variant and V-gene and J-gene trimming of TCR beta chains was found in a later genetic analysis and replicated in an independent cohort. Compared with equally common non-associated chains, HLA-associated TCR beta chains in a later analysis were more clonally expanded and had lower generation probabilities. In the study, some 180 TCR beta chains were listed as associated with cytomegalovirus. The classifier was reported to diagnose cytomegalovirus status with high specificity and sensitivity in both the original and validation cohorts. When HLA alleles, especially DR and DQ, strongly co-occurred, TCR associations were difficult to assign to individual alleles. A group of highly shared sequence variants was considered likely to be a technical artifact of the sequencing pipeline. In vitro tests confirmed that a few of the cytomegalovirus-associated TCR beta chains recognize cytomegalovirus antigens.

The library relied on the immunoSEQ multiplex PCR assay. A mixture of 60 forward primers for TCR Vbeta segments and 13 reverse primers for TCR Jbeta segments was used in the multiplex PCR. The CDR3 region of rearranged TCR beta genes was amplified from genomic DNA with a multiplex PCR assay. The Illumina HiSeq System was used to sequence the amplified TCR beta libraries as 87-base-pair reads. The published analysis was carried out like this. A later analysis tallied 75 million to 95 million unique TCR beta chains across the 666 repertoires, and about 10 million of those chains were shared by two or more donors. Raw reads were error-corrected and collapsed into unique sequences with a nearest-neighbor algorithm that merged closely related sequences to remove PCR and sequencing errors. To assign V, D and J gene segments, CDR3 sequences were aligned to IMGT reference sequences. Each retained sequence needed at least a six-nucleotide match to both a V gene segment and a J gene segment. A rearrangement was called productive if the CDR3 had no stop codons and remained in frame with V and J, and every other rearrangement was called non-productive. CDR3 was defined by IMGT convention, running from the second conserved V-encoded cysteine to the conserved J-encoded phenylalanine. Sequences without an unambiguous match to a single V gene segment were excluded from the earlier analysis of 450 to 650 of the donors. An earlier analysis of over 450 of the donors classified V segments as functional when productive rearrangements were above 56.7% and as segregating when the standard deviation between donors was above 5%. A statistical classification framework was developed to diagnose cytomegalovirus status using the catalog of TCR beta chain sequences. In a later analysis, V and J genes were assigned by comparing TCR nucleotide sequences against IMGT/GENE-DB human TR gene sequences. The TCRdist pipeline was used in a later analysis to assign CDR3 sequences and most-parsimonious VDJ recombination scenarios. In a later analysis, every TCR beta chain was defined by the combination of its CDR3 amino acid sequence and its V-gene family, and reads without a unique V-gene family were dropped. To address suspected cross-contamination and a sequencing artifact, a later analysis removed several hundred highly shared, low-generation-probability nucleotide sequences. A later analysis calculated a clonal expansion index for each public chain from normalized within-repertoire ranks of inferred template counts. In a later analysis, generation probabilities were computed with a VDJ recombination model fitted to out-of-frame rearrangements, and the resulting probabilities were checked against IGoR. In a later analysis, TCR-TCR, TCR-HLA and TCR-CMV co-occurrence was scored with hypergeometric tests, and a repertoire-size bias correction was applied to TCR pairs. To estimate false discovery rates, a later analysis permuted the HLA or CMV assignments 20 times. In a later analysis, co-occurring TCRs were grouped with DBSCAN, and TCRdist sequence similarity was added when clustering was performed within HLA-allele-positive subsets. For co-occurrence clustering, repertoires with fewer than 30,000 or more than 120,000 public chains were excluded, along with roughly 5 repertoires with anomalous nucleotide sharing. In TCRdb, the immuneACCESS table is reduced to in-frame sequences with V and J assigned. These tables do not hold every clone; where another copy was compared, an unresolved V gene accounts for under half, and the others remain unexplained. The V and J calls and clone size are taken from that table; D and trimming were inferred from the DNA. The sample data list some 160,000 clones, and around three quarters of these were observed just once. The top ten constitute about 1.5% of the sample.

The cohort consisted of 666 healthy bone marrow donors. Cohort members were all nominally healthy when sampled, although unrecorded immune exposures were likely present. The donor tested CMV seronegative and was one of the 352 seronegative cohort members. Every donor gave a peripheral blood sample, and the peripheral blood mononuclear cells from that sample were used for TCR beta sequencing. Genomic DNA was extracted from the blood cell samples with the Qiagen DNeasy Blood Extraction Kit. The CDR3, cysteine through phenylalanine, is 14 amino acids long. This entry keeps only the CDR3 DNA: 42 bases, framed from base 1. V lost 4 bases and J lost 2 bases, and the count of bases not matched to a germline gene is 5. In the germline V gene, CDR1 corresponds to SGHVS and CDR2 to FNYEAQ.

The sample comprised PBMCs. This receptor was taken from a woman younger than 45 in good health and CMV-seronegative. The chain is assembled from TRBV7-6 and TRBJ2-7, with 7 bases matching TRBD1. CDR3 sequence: CASSSGQKTYEQYF. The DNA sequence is TGTGCCAGCAGCTCGGGACAGAAAACCTACGAGCAGTACTTC.